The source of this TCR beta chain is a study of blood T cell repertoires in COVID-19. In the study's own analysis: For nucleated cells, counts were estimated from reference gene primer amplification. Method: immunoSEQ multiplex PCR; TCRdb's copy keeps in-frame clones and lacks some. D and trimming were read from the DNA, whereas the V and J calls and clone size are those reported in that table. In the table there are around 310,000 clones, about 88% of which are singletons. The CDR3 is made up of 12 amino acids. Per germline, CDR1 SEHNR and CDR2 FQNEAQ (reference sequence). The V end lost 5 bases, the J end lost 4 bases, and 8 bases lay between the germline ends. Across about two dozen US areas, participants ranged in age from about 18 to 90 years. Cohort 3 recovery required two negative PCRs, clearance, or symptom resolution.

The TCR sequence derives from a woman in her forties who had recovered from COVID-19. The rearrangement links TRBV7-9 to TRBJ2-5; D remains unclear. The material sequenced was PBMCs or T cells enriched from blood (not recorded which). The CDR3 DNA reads TGTGCCAGCAGCCCACAGAGAGAGACCCAGTACTTC. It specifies CASSPQRETQYF. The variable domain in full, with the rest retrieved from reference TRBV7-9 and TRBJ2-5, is DTGVSQNPRHKITKRGQNVTFRCDPISEHNRLYWYRQTLGQGPEFLTYFQNEAQLEKSRLLSDRFSAERPKGSFSTLEIQRTEQGDSAMYLCASSPQRETQYFGPGTRLLVL.